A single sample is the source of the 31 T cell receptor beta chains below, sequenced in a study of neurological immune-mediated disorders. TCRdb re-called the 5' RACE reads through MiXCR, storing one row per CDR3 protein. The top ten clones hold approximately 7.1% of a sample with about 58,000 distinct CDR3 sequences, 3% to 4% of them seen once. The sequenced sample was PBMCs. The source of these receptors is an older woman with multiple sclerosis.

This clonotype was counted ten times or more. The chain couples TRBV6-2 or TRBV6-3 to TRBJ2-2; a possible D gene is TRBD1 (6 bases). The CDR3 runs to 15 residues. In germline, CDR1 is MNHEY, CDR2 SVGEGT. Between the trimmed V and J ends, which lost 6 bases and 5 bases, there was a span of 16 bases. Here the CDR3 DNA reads TGTGCCAGCAGATCAACAGGGCGGAGGACCGGGGAGCTGTTTTTT. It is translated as CASRSTGRRTGELFF.

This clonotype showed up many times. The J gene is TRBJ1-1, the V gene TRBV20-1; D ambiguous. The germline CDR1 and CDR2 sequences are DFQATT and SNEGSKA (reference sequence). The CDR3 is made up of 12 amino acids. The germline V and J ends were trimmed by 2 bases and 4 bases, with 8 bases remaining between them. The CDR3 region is CSARWRGTEAFF. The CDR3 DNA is TGCAGTGCTAGATGGCGTGGCACTGAAGCTTTCTTT.

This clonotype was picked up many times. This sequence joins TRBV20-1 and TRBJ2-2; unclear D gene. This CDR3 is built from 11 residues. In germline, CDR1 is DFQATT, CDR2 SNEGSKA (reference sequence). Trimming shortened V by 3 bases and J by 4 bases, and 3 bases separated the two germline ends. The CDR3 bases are TGCAGTGCTAGTTCCACCGGGGAGCTGTTTTTT. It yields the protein CSASSTGELFF.

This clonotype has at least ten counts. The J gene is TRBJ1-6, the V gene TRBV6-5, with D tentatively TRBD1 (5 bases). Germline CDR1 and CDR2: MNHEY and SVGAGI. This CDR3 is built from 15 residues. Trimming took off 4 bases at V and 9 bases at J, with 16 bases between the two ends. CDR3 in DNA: TGTGCCAGCAGTTCCGGGACCCAACGAAGTTCACCCCTCCACTTT. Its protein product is CASSSGTQRSSPLHF.

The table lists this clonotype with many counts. CDR3 protein: CASSLLGGLFYEQYF. The CDR3 region has the DNA TGTGCCAGCAGCTTATTAGGAGGACTGTTCTACGAGCAGTACTTC. This chain connects TRBV7-2 to TRBJ2-7, with D possibly matching TRBD2 (5 bases). Germline V lookup: CDR1 SGHTA, CDR2 FQGNSA. V was shortened by 2 bases and J by 3 bases, with 14 bases between the two germline ends. This CDR3 contains 15 residues.

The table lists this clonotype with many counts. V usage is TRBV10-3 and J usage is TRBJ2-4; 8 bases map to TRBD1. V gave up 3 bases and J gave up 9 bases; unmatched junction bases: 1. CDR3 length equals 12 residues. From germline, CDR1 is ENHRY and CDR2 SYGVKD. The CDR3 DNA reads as TGTGCCATCAGTGATACAGGGGGCATTCAGTACTTC. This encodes CAISDTGGIQYF.

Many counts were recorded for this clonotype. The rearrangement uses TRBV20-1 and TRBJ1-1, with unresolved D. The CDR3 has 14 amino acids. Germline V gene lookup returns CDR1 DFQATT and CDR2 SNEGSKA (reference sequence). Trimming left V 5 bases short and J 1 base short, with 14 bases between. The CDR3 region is CSADPDNSNTEAFF. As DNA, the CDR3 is TGCAGTGCTGATCCCGACAATTCGAACACTGAAGCTTTCTTT.

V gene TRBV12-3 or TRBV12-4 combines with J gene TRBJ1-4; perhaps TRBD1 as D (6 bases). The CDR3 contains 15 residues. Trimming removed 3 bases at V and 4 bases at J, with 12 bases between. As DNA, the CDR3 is TGTGCCAGCAGTTTGTTTGGAGGGGGTAATGAAAAACTGTTTTTT. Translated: CASSLFGGGNEKLFF.

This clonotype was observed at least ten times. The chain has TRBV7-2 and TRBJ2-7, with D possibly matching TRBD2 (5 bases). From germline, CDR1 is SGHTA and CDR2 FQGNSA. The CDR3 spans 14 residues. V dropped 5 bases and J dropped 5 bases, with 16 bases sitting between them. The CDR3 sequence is CASSDLLGVNEQYF. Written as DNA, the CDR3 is TGTGCCAGCAGCGATCTATTGGGAGTCAACGAGCAGTACTTC.

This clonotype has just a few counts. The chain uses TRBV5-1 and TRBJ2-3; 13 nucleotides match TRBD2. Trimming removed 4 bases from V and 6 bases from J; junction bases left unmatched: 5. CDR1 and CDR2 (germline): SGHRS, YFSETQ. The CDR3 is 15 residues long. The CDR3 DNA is TGCGCCAGCAGCCGCGGACTAGCGGGAGAGGATACGCAGTATTTT. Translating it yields CASSRGLAGEDTQYF.

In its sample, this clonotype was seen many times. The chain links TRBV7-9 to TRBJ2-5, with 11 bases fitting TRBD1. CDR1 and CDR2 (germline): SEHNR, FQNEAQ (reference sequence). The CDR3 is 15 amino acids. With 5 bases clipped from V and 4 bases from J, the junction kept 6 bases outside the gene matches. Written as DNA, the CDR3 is TGTGCCAGCAGCCTCCGGACAGGGGGCGGAGAGACCCAGTACTTC. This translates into CASSLRTGGGETQYF.

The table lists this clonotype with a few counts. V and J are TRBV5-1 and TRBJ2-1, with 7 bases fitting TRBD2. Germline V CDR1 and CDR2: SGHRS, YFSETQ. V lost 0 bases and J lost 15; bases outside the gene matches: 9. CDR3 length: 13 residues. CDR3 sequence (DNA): TGCGCCAGCAGCTTGGAGTCGGGGGGTGCCGGGTTCTTC. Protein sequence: CASSLESGGAGFF.

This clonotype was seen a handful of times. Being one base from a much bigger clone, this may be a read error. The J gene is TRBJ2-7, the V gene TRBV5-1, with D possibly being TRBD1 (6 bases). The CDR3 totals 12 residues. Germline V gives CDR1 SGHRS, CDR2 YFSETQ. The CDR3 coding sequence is TGCGACAGCACAGGGAGCTCCTACGAGCAGTACTTC. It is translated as CDSTGSSYEQYF.

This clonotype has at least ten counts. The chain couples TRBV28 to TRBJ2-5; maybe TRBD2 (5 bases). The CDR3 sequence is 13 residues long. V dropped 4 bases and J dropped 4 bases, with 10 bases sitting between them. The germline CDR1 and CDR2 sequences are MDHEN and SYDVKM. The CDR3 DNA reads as TGTGCCAGCAGTTGGCGGGCCGGAGAGACCCAGTACTTC. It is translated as CASSWRAGETQYF.

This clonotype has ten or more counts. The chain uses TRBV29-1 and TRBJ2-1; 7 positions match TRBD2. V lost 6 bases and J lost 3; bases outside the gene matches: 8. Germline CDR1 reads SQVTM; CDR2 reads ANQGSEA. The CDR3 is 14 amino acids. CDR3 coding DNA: TGCAGCGTAAACGCCGGGACTATCTACAATGAGCAGTTCTTC. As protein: CSVNAGTIYNEQFF.

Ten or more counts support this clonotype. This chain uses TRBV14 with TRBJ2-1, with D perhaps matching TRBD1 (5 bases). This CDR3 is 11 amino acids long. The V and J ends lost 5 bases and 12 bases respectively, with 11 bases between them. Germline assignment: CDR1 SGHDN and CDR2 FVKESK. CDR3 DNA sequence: TGTGCCAGCAGCGCAGGAAGGGGGCAGTTCTTC. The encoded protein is CASSAGRGQFF.

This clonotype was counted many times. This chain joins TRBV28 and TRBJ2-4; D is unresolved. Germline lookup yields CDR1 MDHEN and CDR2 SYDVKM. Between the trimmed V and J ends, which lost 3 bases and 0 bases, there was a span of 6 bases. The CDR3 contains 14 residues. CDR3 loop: CASSFGRAKNIQYF. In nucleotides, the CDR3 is TGTGCCAGCAGTTTTGGCAGAGCCAAAAACATTCAGTACTTC.

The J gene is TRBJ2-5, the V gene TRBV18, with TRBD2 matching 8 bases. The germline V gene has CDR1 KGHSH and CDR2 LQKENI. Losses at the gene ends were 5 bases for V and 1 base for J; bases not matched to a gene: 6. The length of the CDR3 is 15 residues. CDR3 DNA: TGTGCCAGCTCATACGGAGCGGGAGCCCAAGAGACCCAGTACTTC. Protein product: CASSYGAGAQETQYF.

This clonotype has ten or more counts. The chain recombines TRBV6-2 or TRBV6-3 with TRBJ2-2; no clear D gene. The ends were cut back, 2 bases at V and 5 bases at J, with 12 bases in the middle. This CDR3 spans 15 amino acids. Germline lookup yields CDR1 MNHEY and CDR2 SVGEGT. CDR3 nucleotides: TGTGCCAGCAGTTACCTGCCAGAAGGGACCGGGGAGCTGTTTTTT. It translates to CASSYLPEGTGELFF.

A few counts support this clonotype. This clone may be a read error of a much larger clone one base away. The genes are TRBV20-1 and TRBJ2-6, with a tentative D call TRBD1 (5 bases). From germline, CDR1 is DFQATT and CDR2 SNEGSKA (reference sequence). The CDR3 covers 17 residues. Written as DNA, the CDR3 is TGCAGTGCTAGGCCTAATACTTGGGTCTCTGGGGCCAAAGTCCTGACTTTC. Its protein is CSARPNTWVSGAKVLTF.

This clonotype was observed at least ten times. The CDR3 sequence is CASRWGSYEQYF. Written as DNA, the CDR3 is TGCGCCAGCAGGTGGGGGAGCTACGAGCAGTACTTC. The chain employs TRBV5-1 and TRBJ2-7; tentatively, D is TRBD1 or TRBD2 (5 bases each). The CDR3 is 12 residues long. The V end lost 5 bases, the J end lost 3 bases, and 9 bases lay between the germline ends. Germline values: CDR1 SGHRS, CDR2 YFSETQ.

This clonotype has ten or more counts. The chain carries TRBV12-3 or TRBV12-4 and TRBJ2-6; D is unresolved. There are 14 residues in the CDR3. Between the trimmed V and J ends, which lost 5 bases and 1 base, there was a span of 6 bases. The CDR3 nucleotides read TGTGCCAGCAGTCCCCCATCTGGGGCCAACGTCCTGACTTTC. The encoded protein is CASSPPSGANVLTF.

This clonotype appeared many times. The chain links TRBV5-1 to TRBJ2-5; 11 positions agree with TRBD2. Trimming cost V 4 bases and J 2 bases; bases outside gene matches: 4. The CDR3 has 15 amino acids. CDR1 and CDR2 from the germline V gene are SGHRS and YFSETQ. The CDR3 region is CASSVGTSGQETQYF. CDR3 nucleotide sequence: TGCGCCAGCAGCGTAGGGACTAGCGGACAAGAGACCCAGTACTTC. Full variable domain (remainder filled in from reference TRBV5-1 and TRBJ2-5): KAGVTQTPRYLIKTRGQQVTLSCSPISGHRSVSWYQQTPGQGLQFLFEYFSETQRNKGNFPGRFSGRQFSNSRSEMNVSTLELGDSALYLCASSVGTSGQETQYFGPGTRLLVL.

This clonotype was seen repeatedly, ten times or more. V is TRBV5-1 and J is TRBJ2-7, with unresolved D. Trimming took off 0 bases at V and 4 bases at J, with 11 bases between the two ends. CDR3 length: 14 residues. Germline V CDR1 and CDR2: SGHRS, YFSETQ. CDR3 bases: TGCGCCAGCAGCTTGGATCGAAGGGTTTACGAGCAGTACTTC. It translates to CASSLDRRVYEQYF.

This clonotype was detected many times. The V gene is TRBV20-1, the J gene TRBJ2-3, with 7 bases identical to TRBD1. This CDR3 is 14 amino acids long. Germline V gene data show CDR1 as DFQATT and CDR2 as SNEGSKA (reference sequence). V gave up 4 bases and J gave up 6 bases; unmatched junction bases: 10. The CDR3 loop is CSANDRVGFDTQYF. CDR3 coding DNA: TGCAGTGCTAACGACAGGGTAGGGTTCGATACGCAGTATTTT.

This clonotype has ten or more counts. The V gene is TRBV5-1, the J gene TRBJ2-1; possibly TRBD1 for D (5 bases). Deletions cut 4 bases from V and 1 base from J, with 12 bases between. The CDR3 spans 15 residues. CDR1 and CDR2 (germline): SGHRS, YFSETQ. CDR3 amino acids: CASSLTPGSYNEQFF. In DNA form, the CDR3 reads TGCGCCAGCAGCCTCACCCCAGGGTCCTACAATGAGCAGTTCTTC.

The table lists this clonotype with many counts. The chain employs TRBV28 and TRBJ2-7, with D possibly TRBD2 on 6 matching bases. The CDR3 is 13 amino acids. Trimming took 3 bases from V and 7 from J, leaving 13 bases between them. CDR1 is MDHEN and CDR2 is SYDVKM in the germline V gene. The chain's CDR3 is CASSFPLGGEQYF. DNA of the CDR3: TGTGCCAGCAGTTTCCCCCTCGGAGGGGAGCAGTACTTC.

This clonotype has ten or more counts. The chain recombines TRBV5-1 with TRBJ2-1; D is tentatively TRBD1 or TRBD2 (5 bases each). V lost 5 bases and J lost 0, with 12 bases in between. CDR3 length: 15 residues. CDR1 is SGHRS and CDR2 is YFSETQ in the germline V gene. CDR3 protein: CASSEWGSSYNEQFF. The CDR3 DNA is TGCGCCAGCAGTGAATGGGGGAGCTCCTACAATGAGCAGTTCTTC.

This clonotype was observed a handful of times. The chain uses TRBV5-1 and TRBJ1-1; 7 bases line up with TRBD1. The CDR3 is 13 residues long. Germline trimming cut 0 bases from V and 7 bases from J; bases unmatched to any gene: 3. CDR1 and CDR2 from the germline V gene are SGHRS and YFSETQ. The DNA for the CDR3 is TGCGCCAGCAGCTTGGGACAGGGTAATGAAGCTTTCTTT. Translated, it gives CASSLGQGNEAFF.

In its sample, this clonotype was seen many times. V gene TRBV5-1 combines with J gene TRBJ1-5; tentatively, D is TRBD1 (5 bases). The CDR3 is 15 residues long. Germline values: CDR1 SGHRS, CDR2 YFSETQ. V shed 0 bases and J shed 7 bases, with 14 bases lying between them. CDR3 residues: CASSLEGQSGQPQHF. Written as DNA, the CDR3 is TGCGCCAGCAGCTTGGAGGGGCAGTCTGGGCAGCCCCAGCATTTT.

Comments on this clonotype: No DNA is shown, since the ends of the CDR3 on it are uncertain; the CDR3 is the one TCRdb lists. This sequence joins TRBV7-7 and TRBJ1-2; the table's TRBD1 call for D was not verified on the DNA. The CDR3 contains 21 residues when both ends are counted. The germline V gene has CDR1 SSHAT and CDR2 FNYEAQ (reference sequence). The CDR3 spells CASSFYICSARAGADIYGYTF.